The T cell receptor beta chain described here comes from a study of technical replicates of blood from a few donors. V shed 1 base and J shed 8 bases, with 12 bases lying between them. The CDR3 consists of 13 residues. In germline, CDR1 is SGHTS, CDR2 YDEGEE. Only in-frame clones appear in the TCRdb table, and some are missing; sequencing was by immunoSEQ multiplex PCR. Of approximately 79,000 clones in the sample, 97% were seen once. Sequenced input: T cells isolated from PBMCs. The chain employs TRBV5-8 and TRBJ1-1; D remains unclear. The sequence came from a human donor in good health. The CDR3: CASSLFPGTEAFF. CDR3 nucleotide sequence: TGTGCCAGCAGCTTGTTTCCGGGAACGGAAGCTTTCTTT.